This is a list of T cell receptor beta chains from one sample in a study of radiation and T cells in renal cell carcinoma. Data came from immunoSEQ multiplex PCR; TCRdb stores just in-frame clones and leaves some out. The top ten clones hold 30% to 35% of a sample with approximately 29,000 clones, 81% of them seen once. The sample here was blood, taken from a patient whose treatment included radiotherapy and nephrectomy. These receptors were collected from a man in his 60s with renal cell carcinoma. Each CDR3 is given without its conserved first and last residue. Fields, in order: J gene, V gene, clone size, CDR3 protein. Some rows mark clone size as missing; the rest say once, few, many or name a class of expanded clone.

>TRBJ2-5|TRBV9|NA
ASSAEETQY
>TRBJ1-2|TRBV6-1|few
ASSETVNYGYT
>TRBJ1-4|TRBV27|NA
ASRSGSRNEKLF
>TRBJ2-5|TRBV5-1|NA
ASSKIQRQETQY
>TRBJ2-7|TRBV4-1|few
ASRETSGLSYEQY
>TRBJ1-1|TRBV7-6|NA
ASSLQGMNTEAF
>TRBJ1-4|TRBV9|few
ASSLSSSWSFEKLF
>TRBJ2-5|TRBV9|NA
ASSVLGGQEETQY
>TRBJ2-1|TRBV27|NA
ASSLPGSYNEQF
>TRBJ2-1|TRBV7-2|NA
ASSLVGTGAYNEQF
>TRBJ1-2|TRBV6-5|medium-sized
ASSYEGDGYT
>TRBJ1-1|TRBV6-1|NA
ASSATQQRAEAF
>TRBJ2-5|TRBV7-9|once
ASSSEPRGPQETQY
>TRBJ2-5|TRBV5-1|NA
ASSFGQKETQY
>TRBJ2-2|TRBV6-1|NA
ASSTGELF
>TRBJ2-4|TRBV4-1|NA
ASSHPGTSEKNIQY
>TRBJ2-5|TRBV29-1|NA
SVGGGQIQETQY
>TRBJ1-1|TRBV7-2|once
ASSIRGNTEAF
>TRBJ1-2|TRBV11-2|NA
ASSSGTRQGYT
>TRBJ2-5|TRBV6-5|NA
ASSYGSPETQY
>NA|TRBV29-1|NA
SAQGARTYEQY
>TRBJ2-1|TRBV18|NA
ASSRGQDNEQF
>TRBJ1-4|TRBV15|once
ATSREDTATNEKLF
>TRBJ2-3|TRBV5-6|once
ASSHKSNLY
>TRBJ1-1|TRBV7-2|NA
ASSSHRGTEAF
>TRBJ1-1|TRBV15|NA
ATSREDTEAF
>TRBJ2-3|TRBV7-3|NA
ASSLRAGTDTQY
>TRBJ1-1|TRBV18|NA
ASSRQAFEAF
>TRBJ1-1|TRBV4-1|NA
ASSQVATGGGTEAF
>TRBJ2-1|TRBV4-3|NA
ASSQALAASSYNEQF
>TRBJ2-7|TRBV5-1|NA
ASSLEGGPGYEQY
>TRBJ2-7|TRBV7-2|few
ASSLDRSQSEQY
>TRBJ2-7|TRBV11-2|NA
ASSLGGTSRSYEQY
>TRBJ2-2|TRBV14|NA
ASSQQQGGTGELF
>TRBJ1-1|TRBV11-2|NA
ASSIGPNTEAF
>TRBJ2-7|TRBV12-5|NA
ASGLTRGQGTYEQY
>TRBJ2-3|TRBV27|NA
ASSRGRVTSGTDTQY
>TRBJ1-2|TRBV5-1|NA
ASSPEAANYGYT
>TRBJ2-7|TRBV7-9|NA
ASTPGPYEQY
>TRBJ2-3|TRBV6-6|NA
ASARLAGATTDTQY
>TRBJ2-1|TRBV7-6|once
ASSLLSREGHNEQF
>TRBJ2-3|TRBV4-3|NA
ASSQGPGPSGSYADTQY
>TRBJ2-7|TRBV5-8|NA
ASSSGTSDVHEQY